A selection of T cell receptor beta chains follows, all from one sample in a study of T cell responses to AZD1222 COVID-19 vaccine. Assay used: immunoSEQ multiplex PCR; TCRdb lists only in-frame clones, some missing. The sample carries roughly 93,000 clones, roughly 86% recorded once. The sample consisted of peripheral blood, taken on day 0 of MenACWY control vaccination. These receptors were taken from an adult in good health. Each CDR3 is given with its conserved first and last residue. A D gene is named only where the DNA matches it firmly. Clone size is not always given. Where it is, it says once, few, many or a class for expanded clones.

14	-	TRBJ1-4	TRBD1	TRBV11-3	CASRDRGRNEKLFF	TGTGCCAGCAGGGACAGGGGGCGCAACGAAAAACTGTTTTTT
16	-	TRBJ1-6	TRBD1	TRBV3-1/TRBV3-2	CASSQDFRGLDSPLHF	TGTGCCAGCAGCCAAGATTTTAGGGGGCTGGATTCACCCCTCCACTTT
17	-	TRBJ2-1	-	TRBV4-3	CASSPGGRRGRLNEQFF	TGCGCCAGCAGCCCGGGGGGCAGAAGAGGGCGATTGAATGAGCAGTTCTTC
11	-	TRBJ2-7	-	TRBV6-5	CASGRSYEQYF	TGTGCCAGCGGTCGTAGCTACGAGCAGTACTTC
17	-	TRBJ2-6	-	TRBV11-2	CASSLSLGGPGANVLTF	TGTGCCAGCAGCTTAAGTCTTGGGGGCCCCGGGGCCAACGTCCTGACTTTC
16	-	TRBJ1-2	-	TRBV4-1	CASSQDLTGPNYGYTF	TGCGCCAGCAGCCAAGATCTTACAGGCCCCAACTATGGCTACACCTTC
14	-	TRBJ2-4	-	TRBV9	CASSVGWVKNIQYF	TGTGCCAGCAGCGTAGGTTGGGTCAAAAACATTCAGTACTTC
14	-	TRBJ1-1	-	TRBV7-9	CASSLVRVDTEAFF	TGTGCCAGCAGCTTAGTCAGGGTTGACACTGAAGCTTTCTTT
15	-	TRBJ2-5	TRBD2	TRBV7-2	CASSPLGLAGETQYF	TGTGCCAGCAGCCCCCTGGGACTAGCGGGAGAGACCCAGTACTTC
13	once	TRBJ2-5	-	TRBV6-2/TRBV6-3	CASSYTLRETQYF	TGTGCCAGCAGTTACACCCTTCGCGAGACCCAGTACTTC
15	-	TRBJ1-1	-	TRBV19	CASSIRPGWDTEAFF	TGTGCCAGTAGTATCAGGCCAGGCTGGGACACTGAAGCTTTCTTT
16	-	TRBJ1-5	-	TRBV28	CASSRPRGGGNQPQHF	TGTGCCAGCAGCCGCCCCCGCGGGGGAGGCAATCAGCCCCAGCATTTT
15	-	TRBJ1-1	-	TRBV27	CASRLVQGGNTEAFF	TGTGCCAGCAGGCTTGTACAGGGCGGGAACACTGAAGCTTTCTTT
14	few	TRBJ2-5	-	TRBV18	CASSPVSGGETQYF	TGTGCCAGCTCACCCGTTAGCGGTGGGGAGACCCAGTACTTC
13	once	TRBJ1-2	-	TRBV27	CASAQEDNYGYTF	TGTGCCAGCGCTCAGGAGGATAACTATGGCTACACCTTC
17	-	TRBJ1-5	TRBD1	TRBV7-8	CASSLVPGQPGNQPQHF	TGTGCCAGCAGCTTAGTCCCGGGACAGCCCGGCAATCAGCCCCAGCATTTT
14	-	TRBJ2-7	TRBD1	TRBV4-3	CASSRTGGGYEQYF	TGCGCCAGCAGCCGTACAGGGGGAGGTTACGAGCAGTACTTC
12	few	TRBJ1-2	-	TRBV5-1	CASRGANYGYTF	TGCGCCAGCCGGGGGGCTAACTATGGCTACACCTTC
12	-	TRBJ1-2	-	TRBV30	CAWSVRWVGYTF	TGTGCCTGGAGTGTTCGGTGGGTTGGCTACACCTTC
17	-	TRBJ2-3	TRBD2	TRBV4-3	CASSQEEWEGRADTQYF	TGCGCCAGCAGCCAAGAGGAATGGGAGGGGAGGGCAGATACGCAGTATTTT
14	-	TRBJ1-2	-	TRBV19	CASSFDRGKTGYTF	TGTGCCAGTAGCTTCGACAGAGGCAAAACTGGCTACACCTTC
15	-	TRBJ2-1	TRBD2	TRBV7-9	CASSLSGGAHNEQFF	TGTGCCAGCAGCTTGAGCGGGGGAGCGCACAATGAGCAGTTCTTC
14	-	TRBJ2-1	-	TRBV27	CASSFPGSRNEQFF	TGTGCCAGCAGTTTCCCTGGTAGTAGGAATGAGCAGTTCTTC
15	-	TRBJ1-1	-	TRBV5-6	CASSLGSGRNTEAFF	TGTGCCAGCAGCTTGGGCAGTGGCAGAAACACTGAAGCTTTCTTT
15	once	TRBJ2-7	TRBD1	TRBV27	CASRRGTGGAYEQYF	TGTGCCAGCAGGCGAGGGACAGGGGGGGCCTACGAGCAGTACTTC
16	-	TRBJ2-1	TRBD2	TRBV7-6	CASSSLAGGLREEQFF	TGTGCCAGCAGCTCGCTAGCGGGGGGCCTTCGCGAAGAGCAGTTCTTC
12	-	TRBJ1-6	-	TRBV12-3/TRBV12-4	CASSFEVSPLHF	TGTGCCAGCAGTTTCGAGGTTTCACCCCTCCACTTT
12	-	TRBJ1-2	-	TRBV9	CASSVGGSGYTF	TGTGCCAGCAGCGTAGGGGGGTCAGGCTACACCTTC
17	few	TRBJ1-2	-	TRBV7-9	CASSFSNFGAINYGYTF	TGTGCCAGCAGCTTTTCTAATTTCGGGGCCATTAACTATGGCTACACCTTC
14	-	TRBJ2-2	-	TRBV7-9	CASSLAPITGELFF	TGTGCCAGCAGCTTAGCTCCCATCACCGGGGAGCTGTTTTTT
13	-	TRBJ1-1	-	TRBV6-5	CASSLNMNTEAFF	TGTGCCAGCAGCCTGAACATGAACACTGAAGCTTTCTTT
15	-	TRBJ1-6	TRBD1	TRBV27	CASSLFGQGDSPLHF	TGTGCCAGCAGTTTATTCGGTCAGGGGGATTCACCCCTCCACTTT
16	-	TRBJ1-2	-	TRBV3-1/TRBV3-2	CASSGTGWTAFYGYTF	TGTGCCAGCAGCGGGACGGGGTGGACAGCTTTCTATGGCTACACCTTC
16	-	TRBJ2-4	TRBD1	TRBV5-8	CASSPGQHRIGNIQYF	TGTGCCAGCAGCCCGGGACAGCACCGGATTGGGAACATTCAGTACTTC
14	-	TRBJ1-2	-	TRBV2	CASDRSSSNYGYTF	TGTGCCAGCGACCGGAGCTCCTCTAACTATGGCTACACCTTC
14	-	TRBJ2-7	-	TRBV27	CASSLSAGVREQYF	TGTGCCAGCAGTTTATCCGCCGGGGTGAGGGAGCAGTACTTC
15	-	TRBJ1-2	-	TRBV7-2	CASSLAHTTNYGYTF	TGTGCCAGCAGCTTAGCCCACACCACTAACTATGGCTACACCTTC
14	once	TRBJ2-2	-	TRBV4-3	CASSHYNSTGELFF	TGCGCCAGCAGCCACTATAACAGTACCGGGGAGCTGTTTTTT
13	-	TRBJ2-5	-	TRBV4-1	CASSIQEGETQYF	TGCGCCAGCAGCATCCAAGAGGGAGAGACCCAGTACTTC
15	once	TRBJ1-1	-	TRBV19	CASSIWGAGGTEAFF	TGTGCCAGTAGTATTTGGGGGGCTGGGGGCACTGAAGCTTTCTTT
15	-	TRBJ2-7	-	TRBV2	CASSEETGRIHEQYF	TGTGCCAGCAGTGAAGAGACAGGGAGGATACACGAGCAGTACTTC
16	-	TRBJ1-5	TRBD1	TRBV19	CASSPGQGRSNQPQHF	TGTGCCAGTAGTCCGGGACAGGGAAGGAGCAATCAGCCCCAGCATTTT
14	once	TRBJ2-1	-	TRBV4-3	CASSQVSRSNEQFF	TGCGCCAGCAGCCAAGTGTCTCGTAGCAATGAGCAGTTCTTC
13	-	TRBJ2-3	-	TRBV13	CASSLAATDTQYF	TGTGCCAGCAGCTTAGCGGCCACAGATACGCAGTATTTT
14	-	TRBJ1-2	-	TRBV2	CASSVRPAFYGYTF	TGTGCCAGCAGTGTTCGGCCGGCGTTCTATGGCTACACCTTC
14	-	TRBJ2-7	-	TRBV6-4	CASSESGHLYEQYF	TGTGCCAGCAGTGAATCGGGACACCTCTACGAGCAGTACTTC